This TCR beta chain was documented in a study of T cells in Graves' hyperthyroidism and ophthalmopathy. About this clonotype itself: The antigen is undetermined.

CDR1 MRHNA and CDR2 SNTAGT come from the germline V gene. Trimming took 2 bases from V and 5 from J, leaving 6 bases between them. CDR3 length: 13 amino acids. Whole-study findings and limits: Ophthalmopathy was predicted by the model a median of about 6.7 months ahead of onset.

Amplified TCR beta CDR3 regions derived from RNA transcripts. The HTBI set primed first-round TCR CDR3 RT-PCR. One entry per CDR3 protein, called by TCRdb with MiXCR from the multiplex PCR reads. The sample lists about 640,000 distinct CDR3 sequences, 13% to 15% seen once, with around an eighth in the top ten. This TCR was recovered from a woman between 45 and 60 years old with Graves' ophthalmopathy. This sequence joins TRBV6-4 and TRBJ2-2; D not resolved. Sequencing was performed on blood. The CDR3 DNA follows: TGTGCCAGCAGTGACAGTACAACCGGGGAGCTGTTTTTT. Translating it yields CASSDSTTGELFF.